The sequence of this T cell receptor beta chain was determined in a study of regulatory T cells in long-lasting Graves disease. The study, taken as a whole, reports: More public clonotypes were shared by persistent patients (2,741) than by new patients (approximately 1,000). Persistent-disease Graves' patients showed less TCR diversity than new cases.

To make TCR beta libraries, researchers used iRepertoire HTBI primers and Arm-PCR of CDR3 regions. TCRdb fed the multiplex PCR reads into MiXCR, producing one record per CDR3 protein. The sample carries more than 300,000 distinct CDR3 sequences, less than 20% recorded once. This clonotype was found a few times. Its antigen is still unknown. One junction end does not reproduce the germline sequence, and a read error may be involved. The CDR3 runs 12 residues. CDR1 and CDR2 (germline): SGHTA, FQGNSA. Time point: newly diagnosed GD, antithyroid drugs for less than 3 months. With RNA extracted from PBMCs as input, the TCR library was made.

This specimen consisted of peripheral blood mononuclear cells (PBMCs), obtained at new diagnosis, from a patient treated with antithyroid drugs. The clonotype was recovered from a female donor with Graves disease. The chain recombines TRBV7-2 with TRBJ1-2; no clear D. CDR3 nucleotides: TGTGCCAACAGCTTGACTAACTATGGCTACACCTTC. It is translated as CANSLTNYGYTF.